One T cell receptor (beta chain) is described in this entry. Its cognate antigen is unknown. These data are taken from a study of tumor-infiltrating lymphocytes in localized non-small cell lung cancer. The overall study: Resected tumor was paired with non-adjacent uninvolved lung from the same patient. Study-wide results and caveats: IM1 and IM2 tumors showed no difference in T-cell fraction.

Produced via immunoSEQ multiplex PCR; TCRdb's table is partial and in-frame only. The data hold 20,000 to 25,000 clones, with 69% observed a single time. Per the germline V gene, CDR1 is SGHRS and CDR2 is YFSETQ. Trimming removed 1 base from V and 4 bases from J; junction bases left unmatched: 3. There are 14 residues in the CDR3. The TCR sequence derives from a human donor with non-small cell lung cancer. Source material: lung tumor tissue. The V and J genes are TRBV5-1 and TRBJ2-5, with 8 bases aligning to TRBD2. CDR3 protein: CASSLKTSGETQYF. CDR3 coding DNA: TGCGCCAGCAGCTTGAAAACTAGCGGAGAGACCCAGTACTTC.